A selection of T cell receptor beta chains follows, all from one sample in a study of T cells in tumors after PD-1 blockade. Profiled with immunoSEQ multiplex PCR; TCRdb holds only in-frame clones, not every one. There are more than 550 clones in the sample; approximately 70% occur only once, and roughly 36% lies in the top ten. The sequencing used tumor tissue, collected after anti-PD-1 treatment. The receptor set was obtained from a human donor with cutaneous squamous cell carcinoma. Each CDR3 is given with its conserved first and last residue. A D gene is named only where the DNA matches it firmly. Expanded clones are given a class, and other clones once, few, many or no size at all.

abundance: few
d_gene: TRBD1
j_gene: TRBJ1-5
v_gene: TRBV4-1
CDR3aa: CASSQGPRTGGVGSNQPQHF
CDR3nt: TGCGCCAGCAGCCAAGGCCCCCGGACAGGGGGCGTCGGGAGCAATCAGCCCCAGCATTTT

abundance: .
d_gene: .
j_gene: TRBJ2-1
v_gene: TRBV29-1
CDR3aa: CSVRRGSNNEQFF
CDR3nt: TGCAGCGTCCGCAGAGGGTCTAACAATGAGCAGTTCTTC

abundance: .
d_gene: TRBD2
j_gene: TRBJ2-7
v_gene: TRBV6-2/TRBV6-3
CDR3aa: CASSGNGLVSWEQYF
CDR3nt: TGTGCCAGCAGTGGAAACGGACTAGTCTCCTGGGAGCAGTACTTC

abundance: .
d_gene: .
j_gene: TRBJ2-7
v_gene: TRBV2
CDR3aa: CASSDPRDPIGYEQYF
CDR3nt: TGTGCCAGCAGTGATCCCAGGGACCCTATTGGCTACGAGCAGTACTTC

abundance: few
d_gene: .
j_gene: TRBJ1-1
v_gene: TRBV7-9
CDR3aa: CASSLVQGGAEAFF
CDR3nt: TGTGCCAGCAGCTTGGTCCAGGGAGGCGCTGAAGCTTTCTTT

abundance: .
d_gene: .
j_gene: TRBJ2-3
v_gene: TRBV11-3
CDR3aa: CASSQGGGERTQYF
CDR3nt: TGTGCCAGCAGCCAAGGAGGGGGGGAGAGGACGCAGTATTTT

abundance: .
d_gene: .
j_gene: TRBJ2-1
v_gene: TRBV6-5
CDR3aa: CASSRRADYNEQFF
CDR3nt: TGTGCCAGCAGCCGGAGGGCCGATTACAATGAGCAGTTCTTC

abundance: once
d_gene: .
j_gene: TRBJ1-2
v_gene: TRBV3-1/TRBV3-2
CDR3aa: CASSHSGFYDGYTF
CDR3nt: TGTGCCAGCAGCCATTCCGGGTTCTACGATGGCTACACCTTC

abundance: .
d_gene: .
j_gene: TRBJ2-1
v_gene: TRBV3-1/TRBV3-2
CDR3aa: CASSSRTFDNEQFF
CDR3nt: TGTGCCAGCAGCTCCCGGACTTTCGACAATGAGCAGTTCTTC

abundance: .
d_gene: .
j_gene: TRBJ2-1
v_gene: TRBV3-1/TRBV3-2
CDR3aa: CASSQVLDSVYEQFF
CDR3nt: TGTGCCAGCAGCCAAGTTCTTGATAGCGTATATGAGCAGTTCTTC

abundance: once
d_gene: TRBD2
j_gene: TRBJ2-2
v_gene: TRBV10-3
CDR3aa: CAISERLAGASNTGELFF
CDR3nt: TGTGCCATCAGTGAAAGACTAGCGGGGGCGTCGAACACCGGGGAGCTGTTTTTT

abundance: .
d_gene: TRBD2
j_gene: TRBJ2-5
v_gene: TRBV5-4
CDR3aa: CASSLGLAGAFQKETQYF
CDR3nt: TGTGCCAGCAGCTTGGGACTAGCGGGGGCCTTCCAAAAAGAGACCCAGTACTTC

abundance: .
d_gene: .
j_gene: TRBJ2-3
v_gene: TRBV30
CDR3aa: CACRDTDTQYF
CDR3nt: TGTGCCTGTAGGGACACAGATACGCAGTATTTT

abundance: .
d_gene: .
j_gene: TRBJ1-5
v_gene: TRBV5-1
CDR3aa: CASSLVGDQPQHF
CDR3nt: TGCGCCAGCAGCTTGGTGGGGGATCAGCCCCAGCATTTT

abundance: .
d_gene: .
j_gene: TRBJ2-5
v_gene: TRBV18
CDR3aa: CASSSNRDPTETQYF
CDR3nt: TGTGCCAGCTCGTCGAACAGGGATCCCACAGAGACCCAGTACTTC

abundance: .
d_gene: .
j_gene: TRBJ1-1
v_gene: TRBV5-1
CDR3aa: CASSLEQGITEAFF
CDR3nt: TGCGCCAGCAGCTTGGAACAGGGTATTACTGAAGCTTTCTTT

abundance: .
d_gene: .
j_gene: TRBJ2-2
v_gene: TRBV5-1
CDR3aa: CASSPRAGANTGELFF
CDR3nt: TGCGCCAGCAGCCCTCGGGCGGGCGCGAACACCGGGGAGCTGTTTTTT

abundance: .
d_gene: .
j_gene: TRBJ1-5
v_gene: TRBV19
CDR3aa: CASSPTGFQPQHF
CDR3nt: TGTGCCAGTAGTCCAACAGGGTTCCAGCCCCAGCATTTT

abundance: .
d_gene: .
j_gene: TRBJ1-4
v_gene: TRBV7-8
CDR3aa: CASSPNVATNEKLFF
CDR3nt: TGTGCCAGCAGCCCGAACGTAGCAACTAATGAAAAACTGTTTTTT

abundance: .
d_gene: .
j_gene: TRBJ2-7
v_gene: TRBV18
CDR3aa: CASSPRTVDSYEQYF
CDR3nt: TGTGCCAGCTCACCCCGGACAGTAGACTCCTACGAGCAGTACTTC

abundance: .
d_gene: .
j_gene: TRBJ2-4
v_gene: TRBV29-1
CDR3aa: CSVEIRWQGSSKNIQYF
CDR3nt: TGCAGCGTTGAAATTAGATGGCAGGGTTCTTCCAAAAACATTCAGTACTTC

abundance: .
d_gene: .
j_gene: TRBJ1-5
v_gene: TRBV4-1
CDR3aa: CASSQDVTTSSNQPQHF
CDR3nt: TGCGCCAGCAGCCAAGATGTGACAACTTCTAGCAATCAGCCCCAGCATTTT

abundance: .
d_gene: TRBD1
j_gene: TRBJ1-1
v_gene: TRBV5-1
CDR3aa: CASSLSWTGANTEAFF
CDR3nt: TGCGCCAGCAGCTTGTCTTGGACAGGGGCGAACACTGAAGCTTTCTTT

abundance: .
d_gene: TRBD1
j_gene: TRBJ2-7
v_gene: TRBV18
CDR3aa: CASSPGTGGYEQYF
CDR3nt: TGTGCCAGCTCACCCGGGACAGGGGGCTACGAGCAGTACTTC

abundance: .
d_gene: .
j_gene: TRBJ1-4
v_gene: TRBV29-1
CDR3aa: CSVGRAGTNEKLFF
CDR3nt: TGCAGCGTGGGACGGGCAGGGACTAATGAAAAACTGTTTTTT